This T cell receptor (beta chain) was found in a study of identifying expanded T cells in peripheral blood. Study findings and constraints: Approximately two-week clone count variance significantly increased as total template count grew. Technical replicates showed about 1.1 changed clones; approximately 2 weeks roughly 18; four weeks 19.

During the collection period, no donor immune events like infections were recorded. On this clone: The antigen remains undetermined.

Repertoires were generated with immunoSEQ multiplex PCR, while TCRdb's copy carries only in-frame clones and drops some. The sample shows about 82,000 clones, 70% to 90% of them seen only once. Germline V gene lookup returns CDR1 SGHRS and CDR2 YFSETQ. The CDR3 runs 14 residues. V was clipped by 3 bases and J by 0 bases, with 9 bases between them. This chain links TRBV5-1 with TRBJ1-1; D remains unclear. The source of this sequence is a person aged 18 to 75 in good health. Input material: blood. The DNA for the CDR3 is TGCGCCAGCAGCTCGCGACTGATGAACACTGAAGCTTTCTTT. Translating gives CASSSRLMNTEAFF.